These 14 T cell receptor beta chains were all obtained from the same sample, sequenced in a study of blood T cell repertoires in COVID-19. Sequenced by immunoSEQ multiplex PCR; TCRdb stores in-frame clones only, minus some. This sample has about 42,000 clones; 70% to 90% occur once, and the top ten carry more than 5%. The source material was peripheral blood. The receptors originated from a human donor in a cohort sampled during active COVID-19.

The rearrangement links TRBV5-1 to TRBJ1-2; 9 bases match TRBD1. The V gene end was trimmed by 3 bases and the J gene end by 4 bases; junction bases not matched to a gene: 4. This CDR3 comprises 14 residues. Germline V lookup: CDR1 SGHRS, CDR2 YFSETQ. The CDR3 nucleotides are TGCGCCAGCAGCTCCGGGACAGGGCCCTATGGCTACACCTTC. Its translation is CASSSGTGPYGYTF. The variable domain in full, with the rest retrieved from reference TRBV5-1 and TRBJ1-2, is KAGVTQTPRYLIKTRGQQVTLSCSPISGHRSVSWYQQTPGQGLQFLFEYFSETQRNKGNFPGRFSGRQFSNSRSEMNVSTLELGDSALYLCASSSGTGPYGYTFGSGTRLTVV.

The chain combines TRBV5-1 with TRBJ1-3, with a tentative D call TRBD1 (6 bases). From germline, CDR1 is SGHRS and CDR2 YFSETQ. Trimming removed 0 bases at V and 0 bases at J, with 13 bases between. This CDR3 is built from 17 residues. The DNA of the CDR3 is TGCGCCAGCAGCTTGGTCCCCGAACAGGGCTCTGGAAACACCATATATTTT. As protein: CASSLVPEQGSGNTIYF.

The rearrangement uses TRBV5-1 and TRBJ1-1; TRBD1 matches 9 bases. From germline, CDR1 is SGHRS and CDR2 YFSETQ. Losses at the gene ends were 5 bases for V and 4 bases for J; bases not matched to a gene: 12. This CDR3 is built from 16 residues. CDR3 amino acids: CASRVTGGGQRTEAFF. CDR3 nucleotides: TGCGCCAGCAGGGTGACAGGGGGAGGCCAGCGCACTGAAGCTTTCTTT.

V usage is TRBV5-1 and J usage is TRBJ2-3; no clear D gene. The CDR3 loop spans 15 amino acids. Germline V gene data show CDR1 as SGHRS and CDR2 as YFSETQ. V lost 0 bases to trimming and J lost 3 bases, with 11 bases between them. The CDR3 sequence is CASSLDLPETDTQYF. In nucleotides, the CDR3 is TGCGCCAGCAGCTTGGATCTGCCGGAGACAGATACGCAGTATTTT.

The chain couples TRBV19 to TRBJ1-6; 8 bases are shared with TRBD1. This CDR3 comprises 14 residues. The V and J ends lost 3 bases and 8 bases, in that order; junction bases with no gene match: 3. Germline CDR1 and CDR2: LNHDA and SQIVND (reference sequence). CDR3 sequence reads: CASSIDRGYSPLHF. CDR3 DNA sequence: TGTGCCAGTAGTATTGACAGGGGTTATTCACCCCTCCACTTT. Looking up the rest from reference TRBV19 and TRBJ1-6 gives the full variable domain: DGGITQSPKYLFRKEGQNVTLSCEQNLNHDAMYWYRQDPGQGLRLIYYSQIVNDFQKGDIAEGYSVSREKKESFPLTVTSAQKNPTAFYLCASSIDRGYSPLHFGNGTRLTVT.

The genes are TRBV9 and TRBJ2-1, with 13 bases identical to TRBD2. In germline, CDR1 is SGDLS, CDR2 YYNGEE. The length of the CDR3 is 15 residues. J gave up 5 bases and V 4 bases, and 3 bases lay outside the gene matches. DNA of the CDR3: TGTGCCAGCAGCCCGACTAGCGGGGGGAACAATGAGCAGTTCTTC. It is translated as CASSPTSGGNNEQFF.

The chain couples TRBV5-1 to TRBJ1-1; 8 nucleotides align to TRBD1. The junction had 7 bases not matched to a gene; V was cut back by 5 bases and J by 4 bases. There are 14 residues in the CDR3. Per germline, CDR1 SGHRS and CDR2 YFSETQ. In DNA form, the CDR3 reads TGCGCCAGCAGTTCTCAGGGGGCCAGCACTGAAGCTTTCTTT. Amino acids: CASSSQGASTEAFF.

The chain employs TRBV29-1 and TRBJ2-2; TRBD2 agrees at 7 bases. Looked up from germline, CDR1 is SQVTM and CDR2 is ANQGSEA. The CDR3 is 13 amino acids. J lost 6 bases, V lost 8 bases, and 9 bases had no gene match. The CDR3 loop is CSTSETSSGELFF. The CDR3 nucleotides are TGCAGCACGTCCGAGACTAGCTCCGGGGAGCTGTTTTTT.

In DNA, the CDR3 is TGTGCCAGCAGCCAACCAAACGCGGCGGGAAACACCATATATTTT. The encoded protein is CASSQPNAAGNTIYF. The rearrangement joins TRBV4-2 to TRBJ1-3; no definite D call. This CDR3 is built from 15 residues. Trimming pared 2 bases from V and 4 bases from J, leaving 12 bases between. Germline V gene sequence: CDR1 LGHNA, CDR2 YNFKEQ.

V is TRBV3-1 (or the pseudogene TRBV3-2) and J is TRBJ2-7; TRBD2 agrees at 8 bases. J was trimmed by 3 bases and V by 4 bases; bases with no gene match: 11. The CDR3 consists of 16 residues. Germline assignment: CDR1 LGHDT and CDR2 YNNKEL (reference sequence). The CDR3 nucleotides read TGTGCCAGCAGCCCACCTTGGGGCGGGAGGTTCTACGAGCAGTACTTC. Protein sequence: CASSPPWGGRFYEQYF.

V usage is TRBV5-5 and J usage is TRBJ1-1; D perhaps matches TRBD1 (5 bases). The CDR3 is 12 amino acids. Deletions cut 6 bases from V and 10 bases from J, with 16 bases between. From germline, CDR1 is SGHKS and CDR2 YYEKEE (reference sequence). The CDR3 reads CASTIGGAGAFF. The CDR3 DNA sequence: TGTGCCAGCACCATAGGAGGGGCTGGAGCTTTCTTT.

The rearrangement joins TRBV7-2 to TRBJ2-7; no clear D. V was shortened by 8 bases and J by 1 base, with 12 bases between the two germline ends. The CDR3 spans 13 residues. CDR1 SGHTA and CDR2 FQGNSA come from the germline V gene. The CDR3: CASSPAASYEQYF. As DNA, the CDR3 is TGTGCCAGCTCCCCGGCAGCGTCCTACGAGCAGTACTTC.

V usage is TRBV6-2 or TRBV6-3 and J usage is TRBJ1-5; 8 bases match TRBD1. The CDR3 extends over 16 amino acids. Germline values: CDR1 MNHEY, CDR2 SVGEGT. V lost 2 bases, J lost 6 bases, and 9 bases stayed unmatched. DNA of the CDR3: TGTGCCAGCAGTTACGGGTGGCAGGGGGCCAGTCAGCCCCAGCATTTT. It specifies CASSYGWQGASQPQHF.

The J gene is TRBJ2-2, the V gene TRBV7-8; TRBD2 matches at 10 bases. V shed 1 base and J 7 bases; nucleotides not matched to a gene: 15. This CDR3 is 19 amino acids long. The germline V gene encodes CDR1 SGHVS and CDR2 FQNEAQ. The DNA of the CDR3 is TGTGCCAGCAGCTTAGGCGGGGGGGAGCTAGCGGGAGCGGTCGGGGAGCTGTTTTTT. It encodes CASSLGGGELAGAVGELFF.